The subject of this entry is one T cell receptor (beta chain). What it binds is not known. Every patient underwent thyroid surgery untreated. This entry comes from a study of metastatic and nonmetastatic thyroid tumors. TCRdb ran MiXCR on the PCR reads. Here the sample spans roughly 13,000 clones, 23% being singletons. The CDR3 runs to 13 residues. V gave up 0 bases and J gave up 3 bases, with 6 bases separating them. Germline CDR1 SGDLS, CDR2 YYNGEE. Whole-study results and caveats: Patients with malignant thyroid tumors reportedly had significantly higher TCR beta diversity than those with benign nodules, in blood and tumor.

The clonotype was recovered from a female donor with papillary thyroid cancer or a benign thyroid nodule (not recorded which). Some clones in this sample may be carry-over from other donors' samples. The source material was blood. The chain couples TRBV9 to TRBJ2-5; no firm D call. As DNA, the CDR3 is TGTGCCAGCAGCGTAGAAGGAGAAGAGACCCAGTACTTC. It translates to CASSVEGEETQYF.